Shown below are 30 T cell receptor beta chains from a single sample sequenced in a study of T cell repertoires in cytomegalovirus infection. Via MiXCR, TCRdb re-called the reads, giving one row per CDR3 protein. Here the sample spans fewer than 1,000,000 distinct CDR3 sequences, roughly 30% being singletons. What these receptors recognize is not known. The sequencing here drew on cultured CD8+ T cells from PBMCs, taken from culture after CMV antigen stimulation. The receptors stem from a human donor in good health (CMV status not recorded). Some clones in this sample may be carry-over from other donors' samples.

The chain combines TRBV9 with TRBJ2-7, with 9 bases that match TRBD2. The CDR3 consists of 16 residues. From germline, CDR1 is SGDLS and CDR2 YYNGEE. J lost 4 bases, V lost 0 bases, and 8 bases had no gene match. CDR3 bases: TGTGCCAGCAGCGTAGAGGGTTTAGCGGGGGAATACGAGCAGTACGTC. Translated, it gives CASSVEGLAGEYEQYV.

This clonotype was seen only a few times. The CDR3 nucleotides are TGTGCCAGCAGTGGCCGGGACGGGGTCCCCTACGAGCAGTACGTC. Its translation: CASSGRDGVPYEQYV. This rearrangement joins TRBV6-1 to TRBJ2-7; D is tentatively TRBD1 or TRBD2 (5 bases each). Trimming cost V 4 bases and J 2 bases, with 15 bases left between them. This CDR3 contains 15 residues. The germline CDR1 and CDR2 sequences are MNHNS and SASEGT.

The J gene is TRBJ2-7, the V gene TRBV24-1, with D perhaps matching TRBD2 (5 bases). Germline-derived CDR1 and CDR2 are KGHDR and SFDVKD. V lost 1 base, J lost 5 bases, and 26 bases lay in between. This CDR3 region has 19 residues. The CDR3 DNA reads TGTGCCACCAGTGATTTCGGAGGACGGTGTCTAGCCGTGTCCCACGAGCAGTACGTC. The encoded protein is CATSDFGGRCLAVSHEQYV.

This chain connects TRBV5-6 to TRBJ2-4; 9 bases align to TRBD1. Germline V lookup: CDR1 SGHDT, CDR2 YYEEEE. J was trimmed by 1 base and V by 3 bases; bases with no gene match: 14. This CDR3 is 19 amino acids long. Here the CDR3 DNA reads TGTGCCAGCAGCTGGGGCCCGGGACAGGGAATTTGGGCCAAAAACATTCAGTACTTC. It translates to CASSWGPGQGIWAKNIQYF. Looking up the rest from reference TRBV5-6 and TRBJ2-4 gives the full variable domain: DAGVTQSPTHLIKTRGQQVTLRCSPKSGHDTVSWYQQALGQGPQFIFQYYEEEERQRGNFPDRFSGHQFPNYSSELNVNALLLGDSALYLCASSWGPGQGIWAKNIQYFGAGTRLSVL.

This clonotype was seen a handful of times. This chain links TRBV6-2 or TRBV6-3 with TRBJ1-5; D not certain. Per the germline V gene, CDR1 is MNHEY and CDR2 is SVGEGT. The germline V and J ends were trimmed by 3 bases and 6 bases, with 12 bases remaining between them. The CDR3 runs 14 residues. The CDR3 region has the DNA TGTGCCAGCAGTTATGAGGGAAGTCCTCAGCCCCAGCATTTT. Its protein product is CASSYEGSPQPQHF.

The V call is TRBV19, the J call TRBJ1-5; the D gene is possibly TRBD1 (6 bases). The V end was cut by 7 bases, the J end by 12 bases, with 19 bases between. The CDR3 has 13 residues. Germline V CDR1 and CDR2: LNHDA, SQIVND (reference sequence). CDR3 nucleotide sequence: TGTGCCAGTATGCCCCCTGGACAGACATACCAGCATTTT. Encoded protein: CASMPPGQTYQHF.

This clonotype has only a few counts. The chain carries TRBV7-9 and TRBJ1-2; no definite D call. Germline CDR1 reads SEHNR; CDR2 reads FQNEAQ (reference sequence). The V end lost 2 bases, the J end lost 10 bases, and 14 bases lay between the germline ends. The CDR3 contains 13 residues. The CDR3 is CASSLPKGTDYTF. The CDR3 DNA sequence: TGTGCCAGCAGCTTACCTAAGGGAACAGACTACACCTTC.

At least ten counts were recorded for this clonotype. The genes are TRBV7-8 and TRBJ2-5; 10 bases agree with TRBD2. This CDR3 spans 15 amino acids. The V gene's germline CDR1 is SGHVS and CDR2 FQNEAQ. The V and J ends lost 6 bases and 5 bases, in that order; junction bases with no gene match: 9. For the CDR3, the DNA is TGTGCCAGCAGTTTCCCTAGCGGGGGTGGGGAGACCCAGTACTTC. This encodes CASSFPSGGGETQYF.

In its sample, this clonotype was seen a few times. The chain uses TRBV7-9 and TRBJ2-3; 7 bases match TRBD2. The junction had 8 bases not matched to a gene; V was cut back by 3 bases and J by 5 bases. The CDR3 loop spans 15 amino acids. Germline CDR1 and CDR2: SEHNR and FQNEAQ (reference sequence). CDR3 loop: CASSFPLGGKDTQYF. CDR3 bases: TGTGCCAGCAGCTTCCCGCTGGGGGGGAAAGATACGCAGTATTTT. The variable domain in full, with the rest retrieved from reference TRBV7-9 and TRBJ2-3, is DTGVSQNPRHKITKRGQNVTFRCDPISEHNRLYWYRQTLGQGPEFLTYFQNEAQLEKSRLLSDRFSAERPKGSFSTLEIQRTEQGDSAMYLCASSFPLGGKDTQYFGPGTRLTVL.

The gene calls are TRBV28 and TRBJ2-7, with 9 bases that match TRBD1. The germline V gene has CDR1 MDHEN and CDR2 SYDVKM. V was clipped by 6 bases and J by 0 bases; unmatched bases: 12. The length of the CDR3 is 17 residues. The CDR3 bases are TGTGCCAGCAGGGAATCGGGACAGGGTCCTTTCTCCTACGAGCAGTACGTC. Protein sequence: CASRESGQGPFSYEQYV.

There are a few counts of this clonotype. This rearrangement joins TRBV4-1 to TRBJ2-3; 9 bases fit TRBD2. Germline V gene sequence: CDR1 MGHRA, CDR2 YSYEKL. Unmatched junction bases numbered 11, after V lost 1 base and J lost 6 bases. The CDR3 loop spans 17 amino acids. Here the CDR3 DNA reads TGCGCCAGCAGCCAAGGGAGTCAGCGGGGGGCGCGGGATACGCAGTATTTT. This codes for CASSQGSQRGARDTQYF.

The V call is TRBV7-9, the J call TRBJ1-2, with 9 bases matching TRBD1. The CDR3 consists of 16 residues. V was pared by 3 bases and J by 2 bases, with 7 bases of the junction left unmatched. Germline CDR1 SEHNR, CDR2 FQNEAQ (reference sequence). CDR3 protein: CASSFRMTGGNYGYTF. For the CDR3, the DNA is TGTGCCAGCAGCTTCCGAATGACAGGGGGGAACTATGGCTACACCTTC.

In its sample, this clonotype was seen many times. V gene TRBV7-8 combines with J gene TRBJ2-1, with D tentatively TRBD2 (5 bases). CDR1 is SGHVS and CDR2 is FQNEAQ in the germline V gene. The CDR3 runs 14 residues. Trimming stripped 0 bases from V and 8 bases from J, with 11 bases between. CDR3 sequence reads: CASSLAGQRDEQFF. For the CDR3, the DNA is TGTGCCAGCAGCTTAGCTGGGCAGAGGGATGAGCAGTTCTTC.

V gene TRBV29-1 combines with J gene TRBJ2-1; 10 nucleotides match TRBD1. Germline loops: CDR1 SQVTM, CDR2 ANQGSEA. J was trimmed by 8 bases and V by 5 bases; bases with no gene match: 9. CDR3 length: 14 amino acids. This CDR3 reads CSVRQGQGVDEQFF. CDR3 nucleotide sequence: TGCAGCGTTCGACAAGGACAGGGGGTAGATGAGCAGTTCTTC.

The V gene is TRBV7-2, the J gene TRBJ1-1; no reliable D call. Trimming cost V 6 bases and J 7 bases, with 18 bases left between them. The CDR3 has 14 residues. The germline V gene has CDR1 SGHTA and CDR2 FQGNSA. In DNA form, the CDR3 reads TGTGCCAGCAGTCCCCCCTCCAGTATCGGTGAAGCTTTCTTT. Its translation: CASSPPSSIGEAFF.

Written as DNA, the CDR3 is TGTGCCAGCAGGGGTGCGGACAGATTGAACACTGAAGCTTTCTTT. It encodes CASRGADRLNTEAFF. The chain recombines TRBV12-3 or TRBV12-4 with TRBJ1-1; possibly TRBD1 for D (6 bases). V shed 6 bases and J shed 0 bases, with 14 bases lying between them. CDR3 length: 15 residues.

A few counts support this clonotype. V usage is TRBV28 and J usage is TRBJ2-3; D ambiguous. Trimming took off 2 bases at V and 0 bases at J, with 12 bases between the two ends. CDR3 length: 16 amino acids. The V gene's germline CDR1 is MDHEN and CDR2 SYDVKM. Here the CDR3 reads CASSLGPRVSTDTQYF. The CDR3 region has the DNA TGTGCCAGCAGTTTAGGTCCACGGGTCAGCACAGATACGCAGTATTTT.

In this sample, this clonotype turned up many times. The V call is TRBV7-8, the J call TRBJ2-1, with D tentatively TRBD2 (6 bases). The CDR3 consists of 16 residues. The V gene's germline CDR1 is SGHVS and CDR2 FQNEAQ. Trimming removed 0 bases at V and 7 bases at J, with 16 bases between. The CDR3 loop reads CASSLAGTSFRNEQFF. The DNA of the CDR3 is TGTGCCAGCAGCTTAGCAGGGACTTCCTTTAGAAATGAGCAGTTCTTC.

This chain connects TRBV11-1 to TRBJ2-5; possible D gene TRBD2, 5 bases. The germline CDR1 and CDR2 sequences are SGHAT and FQDESV (reference sequence). This CDR3 comprises 15 residues. V dropped 6 bases and J dropped 6 bases, with 20 bases sitting between them. CDR3 sequence: CASSFHKARRKTQYF. Here the CDR3 DNA reads TGTGCCAGCAGTTTTCACAAGGCCCGGAGGAAGACCCAGTACTTC. Based on the CDR3 plus reference TRBV11-1 and TRBJ2-5, the full variable domain is EAEVAQSPRYKITEKSQAVAFWCDPISGHATLYWYRQILGQGPELLVQFQDESVVDDSQLPKDRFSAERLKGVDSTLKIQPAELGDSAMYLCASSFHKARRKTQYFGPGTRLLVL.

This clonotype was observed a few times. J is TRBJ2-1 and V is TRBV12-3 or TRBV12-4; tentatively, D is TRBD1 (7 bases). Deletions cut 5 bases from V and 3 bases from J, with 14 bases between. The CDR3 contains 15 residues. The chain's CDR3 is CASSLGGTVYNEQFF. The CDR3 DNA reads as TGTGCCAGCAGTCTTGGCGGGACAGTCTACAATGAGCAGTTCTTC.

This clonotype was detected only once. This chain uses TRBV6-8 with TRBJ2-5, with TRBD1 matching over 8 bases. Germline loops: CDR1 MNHGY, CDR2 SAAAGT. V shed 9 bases and J 4 bases; nucleotides not matched to a gene: 7. The CDR3 runs 13 residues. CDR3 DNA: TGTGCCAGTCCGGACAGGGAGGCAGAGACCCAGTACTTC. As protein: CASPDREAETQYF.

This clonotype was counted only a few times. The chain employs TRBV7-9 and TRBJ2-1; 7 bases align to TRBD1. This CDR3 contains 11 residues. Germline values: CDR1 SEHNR, CDR2 FQNEAQ (reference sequence). CDR3 in amino acids: CAPGRGIEQFF. CDR3 sequence (DNA): TGTGCGCCGGGCAGGGGGATTGAGCAGTTCTTC.

As to this clonotype: Since a much larger clone is just one base distant, this may be a read error. The rearrangement joins TRBV7-8 to TRBJ1-1; D is ambiguous. From germline, CDR1 is SGHVS and CDR2 FQNEAQ. CDR3 length: 16 residues. CDR3: CANSPLVILDWTEAFF. The CDR3 DNA reads as TGTGCCAACAGCCCCCTGGTGATACTAGATTGGACTGAAGCTTTCTTT.

There are a few counts of this clonotype. An end of the junction differs from the germline gene, which may be a read error. V usage is TRBV4-1 and J usage is TRBJ2-7; tentatively, D is TRBD1 (5 bases). Germline lookup yields CDR1 MGHRA and CDR2 YSYEKL. The CDR3 totals 17 residues. CDR3 bases: TGTGCCAGCAGCCAATCTACTGGGGCGAGCCCTCATTACGAGCAGTACTTC. This translates into CASSQSTGASPHYEQYF.

J is TRBJ1-2 and V is TRBV29-1; D is uncertain. The CDR3 contains 11 residues. In germline, CDR1 is SQVTM, CDR2 ANQGSEA. V was clipped by 7 bases and J by 6 bases, with 12 bases between them. CDR3 DNA: TGCAGCGGCGGGAGGGAAAATGGCTACACCTTC. It specifies CSGGRENGYTF.

This clonotype was observed a few times. The chain is built from TRBV20-1 and TRBJ2-6; the D gene could be TRBD1 or TRBD2 (7 bases each). The V and J ends lost 0 bases and 1 base respectively, with 13 bases between them. There are 17 residues in the CDR3. The V gene's germline CDR1 is DFQATT and CDR2 SNEGSKA (reference sequence). The CDR3 protein is CSARDWQGGSGANVLTF. CDR3 coding DNA: TGCAGTGCTAGAGACTGGCAGGGGGGGTCTGGGGCCAACGTCCTGACTTTC.

V gene TRBV12-3 or TRBV12-4 combines with J gene TRBJ2-7; weak D call: TRBD1 (5 bases). V gave up 4 bases and J gave up 0 bases, with 10 bases separating them. CDR3 length: 14 residues. CDR3 DNA sequence: TGTGCCAGCAGTTGGGGCTATTTCTCCTACGAGCAGTACTTC. It yields the protein CASSWGYFSYEQYF.

This clonotype appeared once. This sequence joins TRBV28 and TRBJ1-5; no firm D call. There are 19 residues in the CDR3. V gave up 3 bases and J gave up 3 bases, with 24 bases separating them. Per germline, CDR1 MDHEN and CDR2 SYDVKM. The CDR3 coding sequence is TGTGCCAGCAGTTTCACGTTTCGAAGGACCGCCTCGGACAATCAGCCCCAGCATTTT. Translated: CASSFTFRRTASDNQPQHF.

The chain carries TRBV28 and TRBJ1-1; D not certain. The CDR3 consists of 11 residues. The ends were cut back, 10 bases at V and 1 base at J, with 7 bases in the middle. Germline-derived CDR1 and CDR2 are MDHEN and SYDVKM. DNA of the CDR3: TGTGCCATCATGAGGAACACTGAAGCTTTCTTT. This gives the protein CAIMRNTEAFF.

This chain uses TRBV6-5 with TRBJ2-1; tentative D call: TRBD1 (5 bases). V was clipped by 4 bases and J by 0 bases, with 10 bases between them. CDR1 and CDR2 (germline): MNHEY, SVGAGI. The CDR3 totals 15 residues. In nucleotides, the CDR3 is TGTGCCAGCAGTTTCGACAGTAGCTCCTACAATGAGCAGTTCTTC. Its protein is CASSFDSSSYNEQFF.